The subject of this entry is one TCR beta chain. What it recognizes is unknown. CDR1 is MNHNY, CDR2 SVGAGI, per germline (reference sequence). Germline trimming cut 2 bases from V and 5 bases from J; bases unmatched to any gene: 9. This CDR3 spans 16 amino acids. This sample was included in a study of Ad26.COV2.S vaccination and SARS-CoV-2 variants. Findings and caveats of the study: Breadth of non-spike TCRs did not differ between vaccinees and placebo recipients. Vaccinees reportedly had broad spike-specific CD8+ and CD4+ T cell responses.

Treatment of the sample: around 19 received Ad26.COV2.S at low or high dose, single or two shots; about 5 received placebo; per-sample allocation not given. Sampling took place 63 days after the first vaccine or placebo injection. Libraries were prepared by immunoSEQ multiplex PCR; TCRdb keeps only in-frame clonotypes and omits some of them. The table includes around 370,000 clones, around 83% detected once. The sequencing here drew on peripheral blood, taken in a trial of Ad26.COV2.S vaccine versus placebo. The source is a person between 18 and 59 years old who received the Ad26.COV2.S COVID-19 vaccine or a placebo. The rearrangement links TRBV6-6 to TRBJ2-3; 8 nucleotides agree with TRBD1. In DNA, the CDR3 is TGTGCCAGCAGTTACGACAGGGGTCTAGGAGAAGATACGCAGTATTTT. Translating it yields CASSYDRGLGEDTQYF.